The 9 T cell receptor beta chains in this list originate from one sample, sequenced in a study of T cell changes during pregnancy in multiple sclerosis. The data were produced by immunoSEQ multiplex PCR, yet TCRdb's version contains in-frame clones alone and is incomplete. The profile shows roughly 40,000 clones, about 90% of them singletons. The source material was CD4+ T cells from peripheral blood mononuclear cells, sampled before pregnancy. The receptors stem from a female donor with multiple sclerosis, enrolled in a pregnancy study.

The CDR3 is CASSQDPPRGGGSTDTQYF. The CDR3 bases are TGCGCCAGCAGCCAAGATCCCCCTAGAGGCGGGGGTAGCACAGATACGCAGTATTTT. J is TRBJ2-3 and V is TRBV4-3, with 7 bases fitting TRBD2. This CDR3 is built from 19 residues. In germline, CDR1 is LGHNA, CDR2 YSLEER. V dropped 0 bases and J dropped 0; count of bases not matched to a gene: 12.

The rearrangement links TRBV21-1 to TRBJ2-7; TRBD2, as called in the table, went unchecked against the DNA. TRBV21-1 represents a pseudogene. The CDR3 has 14 residues. The CDR3 spells CASSKCQAGYEQYF. CDR3 nucleotides: TGTGCCAGCAGCAAATGTCAAGCCGGCTACGAGCAGTACTTC.

The chain carries TRBV28 and TRBJ2-2; D remains unclear. Germline-derived CDR1 and CDR2 are MDHEN and SYDVKM. With 5 bases removed from V and 3 bases from J, the gap between germline ends came to 7 bases. There are 13 residues in the CDR3. The CDR3 DNA sequence: TGTGCCAGCAGTCCCCCATACACCGGGGAGCTGTTTTTT. Its translation: CASSPPYTGELFF. Full variable domain (missing parts from reference TRBV28 and TRBJ2-2): DVKVTQSSRYLVKRTGEKVFLECVQDMDHENMFWYRQDPGLGLRLIYFSYDVKMKEKGDIPEGYSVSREKKERFSLILESASTNQTSMYLCASSPPYTGELFFGEGSRLTVL.

The chain uses TRBV10-1 and TRBJ2-2; TRBD2 agrees at 7 bases. There are 16 residues in the CDR3. V lost 0 bases and J lost 0; bases outside the gene matches: 1. Germline V CDR1 and CDR2: WNHNN, SYGVQD (reference sequence). The CDR3 sequence is CASSESGGANTGELFF. The CDR3 nucleotides read TGCGCCAGCAGTGAGTCTGGGGGGGCGAACACCGGGGAGCTGTTTTTT.

Written as DNA, the CDR3 is TGTGCCAGCTCACGAGGCCACTCCTACGAGCAGTACTTC. Its translation: CASSRGHSYEQYF. This chain links TRBV18 with TRBJ2-7; D gene uncertain. Per germline, CDR1 KGHSH and CDR2 LQKENI. Trimming took 4 bases from V and 0 from J, leaving 7 bases between them. The CDR3 contains 13 residues.

This sequence joins TRBV7-2 and TRBJ1-2; 7 bases map to TRBD1. V lost 3 bases, J lost 7 bases, and 11 bases stayed unmatched. In germline, CDR1 is SGHTA, CDR2 FQGNSA. There are 15 residues in the CDR3. The CDR3 sequence: CASSFSRQGGSGYTF. DNA for the CDR3: TGTGCCAGCAGCTTCAGTCGACAGGGCGGAAGTGGCTACACCTTC. Full variable domain (rest looked up from reference TRBV7-2 and TRBJ1-2): GAGVSQSPSNKVTEKGKDVELRCDPISGHTALYWYRQSLGQGLEFLIYFQGNSAPDKSGLPSDRFSAERTGGSVSTLTIQRTQQEDSAVYLCASSFSRQGGSGYTFGSGTRLTVV.

The chain carries TRBV5-1 and TRBJ1-3; the D is unclear. Germline CDR1 is SGHRS and CDR2 is YFSETQ. The V gene lost 2 bases and the J gene lost 4 bases, with 10 bases spanning the gap. This CDR3 spans 14 amino acids. CDR3 nucleotides: TGCGCCAGCAGCTTCGGTAAAAACGGAAACACCATATATTTT. It specifies CASSFGKNGNTIYF.

The rearrangement links TRBV11-2 to TRBJ2-3, with 7 bases lining up with TRBD1. The trim removed 5 bases at V and 3 bases at J, leaving 8 bases unmatched. Germline-derived CDR1 and CDR2 are SGHAT and FQNNGV. This CDR3 comprises 15 residues. CDR3 sequence: CASSQSGGLTDTQYF. In nucleotides, the CDR3 is TGTGCCAGCAGCCAATCAGGGGGTCTGACAGATACGCAGTATTTT.

This clone was seen only a few times. The J gene is TRBJ2-3, the V gene TRBV4-1, with unresolved D. Trimming cost V 0 bases and J 2 bases, with 15 bases left between them. Germline lookup yields CDR1 MGHRA and CDR2 YSYEKL. CDR3 length: 17 residues. The CDR3, as DNA: TGCGCCAGCAGCCAAGATCTGCGACGGAGTGACACAGATACGCAGTATTTT. As protein: CASSQDLRRSDTDTQYF.